This entry lists 12 T cell receptor beta chains sequenced from one sample in a study of T cell responses to AZD1222 COVID-19 vaccine. Here immunoSEQ multiplex PCR was the method, and the copy in TCRdb shows in-frame clones only, minus some. The repertoire includes 150,000 or so clones, about 92% of them detected once, and roughly 2% sits in the top ten. The source was peripheral blood, collected on day 0 of AZD1222 vaccination. The receptors derive from an adult in good health.

This chain joins TRBV12-3 or TRBV12-4 and TRBJ2-3; no clear D gene. V dropped 6 bases and J dropped 10 bases, with 11 bases sitting between them. The CDR3 runs 11 residues. The CDR3 nucleotides read TGTGCCAGCAGCCAGTCATTGGCGCAGTATTTT. Its protein product is CASSQSLAQYF.

The chain recombines TRBV6-2 or TRBV6-3 with TRBJ1-2; D perhaps matches TRBD1 (5 bases). V was clipped by 5 bases and J by 3 bases, with 13 bases between them. The germline V gene has CDR1 MNHEY and CDR2 SVGEGT. The CDR3 sequence is 14 residues long. The CDR3 loop is CASSLRPTDYGYTF. For the CDR3, the DNA is TGTGCCAGCAGTCTCCGCCCGACAGACTATGGCTACACCTTC.

The DNA of the CDR3 is TGTGCCAGCAGTTTGTTACAGGGCTCAGCTGAAGCTTTCTTT. Translation gives CASSLLQGSAEAFF. The V gene is TRBV27, the J gene TRBJ1-1, with a possible D match to TRBD1 (6 bases). V lost 3 bases, J lost 6 bases, and 14 bases lay in between. CDR1 and CDR2 from the germline V gene are MNHEY and SMNVEV (reference sequence). The CDR3 sequence is 14 residues long.

The chain joins TRBV5-5 to TRBJ1-2, with 9 bases that match TRBD1. Germline V lookup: CDR1 SGHKS, CDR2 YYEKEE (reference sequence). The CDR3 totals 15 residues. Trimming cost V 5 bases and J 0 bases; bases outside gene matches: 5. The CDR3 here is CASSRGTGTNYGYTF. The CDR3 DNA sequence: TGTGCCAGCAGTCGCGGGACAGGGACTAACTATGGCTACACCTTC.

This chain joins TRBV12-5 and TRBJ2-5, with 8 positions matching TRBD2. Trimming removed 6 bases from V and 4 bases from J; junction bases left unmatched: 10. Germline V gene lookup returns CDR1 LGHNT and CDR2 FRNRAP. The CDR3 covers 15 residues. This chain's CDR3 is CASGDGLARVETQYF. The CDR3 DNA reads TGTGCTAGTGGGGACGGACTAGCAAGGGTAGAGACCCAGTACTTC. The whole variable domain, filled in from reference TRBV12-5 and TRBJ2-5, reads DARVTQTPRHKVTEMGQEVTMRCQPILGHNTVFWYRQTMMQGLELLAYFRNRAPLDDSGMPKDRFSAEMPDATLATLKIQPSEPRDSAVYFCASGDGLARVETQYFGPGTRLLVL.

The CDR3 coding sequence is TGTGCCAGCAGCTTAGTTGCGGGGGTTAACACCGGGGAGCTGTTTTTT. This translates into CASSLVAGVNTGELFF. J is TRBJ2-2 and V is TRBV7-9; 7 bases align to TRBD2. There are 16 residues in the CDR3. Germline CDR1 and CDR2: SEHNR and FQNEAQ (reference sequence). The J segment lost 2 bases and the V segment lost 1 base, leaving 4 bases of the junction unmatched.

J is TRBJ2-1 and V is TRBV24-1; TRBD1 matches at 9 bases. The CDR3 consists of 17 residues. J was trimmed by 5 bases and V by 2 bases; bases with no gene match: 9. Germline V CDR1 and CDR2: KGHDR, SFDVKD. The CDR3 region is CATSDCGDRVGDNEQFF. CDR3 nucleotide sequence: TGTGCCACCAGTGATTGTGGGGACAGGGTCGGGGACAATGAGCAGTTCTTC.

The chain employs TRBV4-2 and TRBJ1-1; the match to TRBD1 covers 8 bases. J lost 0 bases, V lost 2 bases, and 11 bases had no gene match. The length of the CDR3 is 18 residues. CDR1 is LGHNA and CDR2 is YNFKEQ in the germline V gene. In DNA, the CDR3 is TGTGCCAGCAGCCAAAACGTTCCGGGACAGGCGATGAACACTGAAGCTTTCTTT. The encoded protein is CASSQNVPGQAMNTEAFF.

V and J are TRBV7-2 and TRBJ1-5; D is possibly TRBD1 (5 bases). CDR3 length: 15 amino acids. Trimming removed 7 bases from V and 0 bases from J, with 13 bases in between. Germline V gene data show CDR1 as SGHTA and CDR2 as FQGNSA. The CDR3 spells CASTPAGGSNQPQHF. CDR3 nucleotide sequence: TGTGCCAGCACCCCGGCTGGGGGTAGCAATCAGCCCCAGCATTTT.

V and J are TRBV19 and TRBJ1-1; no firm D call. V lost 3 bases and J lost 0, with 5 bases in between. Germline CDR1 reads LNHDA; CDR2 reads SQIVND (reference sequence). This CDR3 has 13 amino acids. As DNA, the CDR3 is TGTGCCAGTAGTATTACCCTGAACACTGAAGCTTTCTTT. Translation: CASSITLNTEAFF.

The gene calls are TRBV19 and TRBJ1-6, with D unresolved. The ends were cut back, 6 bases at V and 4 bases at J, with 7 bases in the middle. This CDR3 comprises 13 residues. CDR1 is LNHDA and CDR2 is SQIVND in the germline V gene (reference sequence). The chain's CDR3 is CASRGSYNSPLHF. The CDR3 nucleotides are TGTGCCAGTAGAGGAAGTTATAATTCACCCCTCCACTTT.

V is TRBV6-5 and J is TRBJ2-5; tentative D call: TRBD1 (5 bases). Trimming left V 6 bases short and J 1 base short, with 15 bases between. CDR1 MNHEY and CDR2 SVGAGI come from the germline V gene. The CDR3 consists of 15 residues. CDR3 region: CASSRATGSQETQYF. The CDR3 DNA follows: TGTGCCAGCAGCAGGGCTACAGGCTCCCAAGAGACCCAGTACTTC.